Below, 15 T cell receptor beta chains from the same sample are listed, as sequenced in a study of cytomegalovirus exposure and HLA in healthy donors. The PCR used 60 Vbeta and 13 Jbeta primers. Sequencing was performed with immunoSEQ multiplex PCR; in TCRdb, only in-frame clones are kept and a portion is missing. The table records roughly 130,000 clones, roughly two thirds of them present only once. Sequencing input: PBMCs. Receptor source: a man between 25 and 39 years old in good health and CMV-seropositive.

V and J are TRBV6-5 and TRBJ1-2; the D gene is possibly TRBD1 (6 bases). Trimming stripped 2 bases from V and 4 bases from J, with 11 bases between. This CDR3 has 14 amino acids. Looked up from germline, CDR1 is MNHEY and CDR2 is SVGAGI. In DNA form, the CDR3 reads TGTGCCAGCAGTTACCTTACAGGGACCTATGGCTACACCTTC. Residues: CASSYLTGTYGYTF.

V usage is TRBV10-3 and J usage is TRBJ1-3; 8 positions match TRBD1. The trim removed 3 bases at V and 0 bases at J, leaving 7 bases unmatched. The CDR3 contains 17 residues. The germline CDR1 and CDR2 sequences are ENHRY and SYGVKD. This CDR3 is CAISDRQGTNSGNTIYF. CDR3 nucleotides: TGTGCCATCAGTGACCGACAGGGGACGAACTCTGGAAACACCATATATTTT.

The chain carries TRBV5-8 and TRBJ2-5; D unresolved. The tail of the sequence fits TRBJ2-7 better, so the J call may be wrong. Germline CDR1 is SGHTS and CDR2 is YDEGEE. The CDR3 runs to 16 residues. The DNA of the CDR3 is TGTGCCAGCAGCTTGGTATCCAGGTGGTTTATCTACGAGCAGTACTTC. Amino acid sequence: CASSLVSRWFIYEQYF.

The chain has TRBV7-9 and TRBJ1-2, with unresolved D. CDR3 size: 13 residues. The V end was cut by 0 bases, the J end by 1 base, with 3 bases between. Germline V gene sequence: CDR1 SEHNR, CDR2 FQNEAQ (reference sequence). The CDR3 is CASSLALNYGYTF. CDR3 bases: TGTGCCAGCAGCTTAGCCCTTAACTATGGCTACACCTTC.

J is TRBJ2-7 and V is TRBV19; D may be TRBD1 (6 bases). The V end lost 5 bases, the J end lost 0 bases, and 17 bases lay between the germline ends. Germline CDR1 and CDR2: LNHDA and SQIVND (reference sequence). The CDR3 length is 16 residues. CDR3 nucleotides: TGTGCCAGTAGTGTCCACCCCGGGACAACCTCCTACGAGCAGTACTTC. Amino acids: CASSVHPGTTSYEQYF.

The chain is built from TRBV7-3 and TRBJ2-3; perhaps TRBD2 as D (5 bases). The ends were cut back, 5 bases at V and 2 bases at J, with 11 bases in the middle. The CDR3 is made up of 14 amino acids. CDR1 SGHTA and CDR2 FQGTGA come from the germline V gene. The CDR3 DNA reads TGTGCCAGCAGCCCAAGACTAAACACAGATACGCAGTATTTT. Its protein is CASSPRLNTDTQYF.

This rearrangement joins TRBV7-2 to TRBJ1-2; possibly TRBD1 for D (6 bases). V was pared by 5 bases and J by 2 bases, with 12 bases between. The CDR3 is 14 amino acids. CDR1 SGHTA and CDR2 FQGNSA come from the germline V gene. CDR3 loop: CASSRTELNYGYTF. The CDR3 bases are TGTGCCAGCAGCCGGACAGAACTGAACTATGGCTACACCTTC.

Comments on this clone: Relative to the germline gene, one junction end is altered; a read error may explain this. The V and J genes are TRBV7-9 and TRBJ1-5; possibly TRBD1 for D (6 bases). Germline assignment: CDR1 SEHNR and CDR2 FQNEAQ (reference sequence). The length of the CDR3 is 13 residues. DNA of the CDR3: TGTTCCAGCAGCTTACAGGGAAATCAGCCCCAGCATTTT. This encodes CSSSLQGNQPQHF.

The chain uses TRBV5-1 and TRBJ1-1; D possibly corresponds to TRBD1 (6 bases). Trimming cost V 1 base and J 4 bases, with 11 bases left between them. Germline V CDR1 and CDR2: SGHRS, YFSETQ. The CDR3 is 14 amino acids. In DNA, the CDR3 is TGCGCCAGCAGCTTGAGAGGGGGTGCCACTGAAGCTTTCTTT. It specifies CASSLRGGATEAFF.

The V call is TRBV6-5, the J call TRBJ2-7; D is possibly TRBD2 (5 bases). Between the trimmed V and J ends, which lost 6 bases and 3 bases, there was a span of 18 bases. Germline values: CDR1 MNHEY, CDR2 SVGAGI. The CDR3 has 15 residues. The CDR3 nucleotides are TGTGCCAGCAGCTATACAGCTAGCCCAGACTACGAGCAGTACTTC. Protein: CASSYTASPDYEQYF.

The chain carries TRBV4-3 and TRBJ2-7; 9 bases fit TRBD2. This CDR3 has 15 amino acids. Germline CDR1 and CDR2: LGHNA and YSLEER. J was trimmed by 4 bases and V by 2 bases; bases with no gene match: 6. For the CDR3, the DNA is TGCGCCAGCAGCCAATGGCTAGCGGGAACGTACGAGCAGTACTTC. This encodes CASSQWLAGTYEQYF.

The CDR3 coding sequence is TGTGCCAGCAGGCCAGGGGGCGGAAACACCGGGGAGCTGTTTTTT. It specifies CASRPGGGNTGELFF. The gene calls are TRBV9 and TRBJ2-2; 8 positions agree with TRBD1. With V trimmed by 5 bases and J by 2 bases, 5 bases remained unmatched. The germline gives CDR1 SGDLS, CDR2 YYNGEE. The CDR3 spans 15 residues. Supplemented by reference TRBV9 and TRBJ2-2, the full variable domain reads DSGVTQTPKHLITATGQRVTLRCSPRSGDLSVYWYQQSLDQGLQFLIQYYNGEERAKGNILERFSAQQFPDLHSELNLSSLELGDSALYFCASRPGGGNTGELFFGEGSRLTVL.

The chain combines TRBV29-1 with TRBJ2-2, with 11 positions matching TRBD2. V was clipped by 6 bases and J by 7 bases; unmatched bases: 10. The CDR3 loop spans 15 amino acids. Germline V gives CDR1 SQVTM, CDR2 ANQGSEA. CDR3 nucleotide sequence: TGCAGCGTGTCGACTAGCGGGATGTTAGGCGGGGAGCTGTTTTTT. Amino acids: CSVSTSGMLGGELFF.

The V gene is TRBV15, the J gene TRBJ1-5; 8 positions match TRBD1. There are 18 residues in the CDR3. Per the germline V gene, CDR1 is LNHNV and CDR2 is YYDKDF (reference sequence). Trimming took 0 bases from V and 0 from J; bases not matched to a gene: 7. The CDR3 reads CATSRDLTGVYSNQPQHF. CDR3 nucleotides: TGTGCCACCAGCAGAGATCTGACAGGGGTTTATAGCAATCAGCCCCAGCATTTT.

The CDR3 sequence is CAAHWRYF. Here the CDR3 DNA reads TGTGCCGCCCACTGGAGGTACTTC. The chain carries TRBV6-4 and TRBJ2-7; unclear D gene. CDR1 and CDR2 (germline): MRHNA, SNTAGT. The CDR3 covers 8 residues. V dropped 11 bases and J dropped 12 bases, with 11 bases sitting between them.